The clone carrying this TCR beta chain was seen ten or more times. TCRdb reprocessed the 5' RACE reads via MiXCR and lists one record per CDR3 protein. The data show over 25,000 distinct CDR3 sequences, 5.5% seen once. These data belong to a study of T cells after yellow fever vaccination. V lost 4 bases, J lost 4 bases, and 11 bases stayed unmatched. The CDR3 has 16 amino acids. Germline assignment: CDR1 MNHEY and CDR2 SMNVEV (reference sequence). General study points: Few clonotypes appeared in both CD4 and CD8 compartments. FACS-sorted repertoires could harbor abundant contaminating bulk-population clonotypes.

The chain combines TRBV27 with TRBJ2-5; TRBD1 agrees at 8 bases. This clonotype was obtained from a man aged 25 to 45 who received the YFV17D yellow fever vaccine. The input for sequencing was PBMCs, either bulk or a sorted T-cell subset (CD4+, CD8+, memory, or dextramer-sorted; not recorded which), taken 15 days after the yellow fever booster vaccination. The CDR3 sequence: CASSSARIGQGETQYF. DNA for the CDR3: TGTGCCAGCAGTTCCGCGAGGATCGGACAGGGAGAGACCCAGTACTTC.